This entry lists 2 T cell receptor beta chains sequenced from one sample in a study of chemoradiotherapy in HPV16-positive cancers. The data were produced by immunoSEQ multiplex PCR, yet TCRdb's version contains in-frame clones alone and is incomplete. The sample includes 7,000 or so clones, roughly 89% seen only once; the top ten take 2.5%. The source material was tumor tissue, sampled from a patient who underwent chemoradiotherapy. All receptors derive from a human donor with HPV-associated anogenital cancer.

The CDR3 DNA sequence: TGTGCCTGGAGTGACGGGGTCCCCGATGAAGCTTTCTTT. This translates into CAWSDGVPDEAFF. V gene TRBV30 combines with J gene TRBJ1-1, with D hard to call. The V and J ends lost 1 base and 7 bases respectively, with 13 bases between them. Germline values: CDR1 GTSNPN, CDR2 SVGIG (reference sequence). This CDR3 is 13 amino acids long.

The rearrangement joins TRBV11-2 to TRBJ2-2; 7 bases are shared with TRBD1. Germline assignment: CDR1 SGHAT and CDR2 FQNNGV. The ends lost 5 bases at V and 7 bases at J; junction bases unmatched: 10. The CDR3 has 15 residues. CDR3 nucleotide sequence: TGTGCCAGCAGCAAGGGGGCAGGTTCCATCGGGGAGCTGTTTTTT. It encodes CASSKGAGSIGELFF. The full variable domain, with the rest looked up from reference TRBV11-2 and TRBJ2-2, is EAGVAQSPRYKIIEKRQSVAFWCNPISGHATLYWYQQILGQGPKLLIQFQNNGVVDDSQLPKDRFSAERLKGVDSTLKIQPAKLEDSAVYLCASSKGAGSIGELFFGEGSRLTVL.